Below are 4 T cell receptor beta chains sequenced from a single sample in a study of CD8 T cells in Susac syndrome. An amount of RNA that ranged from roughly 0.5 to 1 ug was reverse transcribed with random hexamers. TCRdb reprocessed the immunoSEQ multiplex PCR reads with MiXCR, giving one entry per CDR3 protein. The table lists fewer than 150,000 distinct CDR3 sequences, around nine tenths of them singletons. Sequencing was performed on CD8+ T cells from PBMCs. The receptors shown here come from a human donor with multiple sclerosis.

The chain is built from TRBV3-1 and TRBJ1-5; no clear D gene. This CDR3 has 13 residues. The germline gives CDR1 LGHDT, CDR2 YNNKEL (reference sequence). V gave up 1 base and J gave up 4 bases, with 5 bases separating them. The CDR3 DNA reads TGTGCCAGCAGCCAAGTGCCGAATCAGCCCCAGCATTTT. Translating it yields CASSQVPNQPQHF.

V is TRBV12-5 and J is TRBJ2-7; no clear D. Deletions cut 2 bases from V and 5 bases from J, with 13 bases between. The CDR3 totals 14 residues. Germline CDR1 LGHNT, CDR2 FRNRAP. CDR3 bases: TGTGCTAGTGGTTTGAGTGACACCTATGACGAGCAGTACTTC. This gives the protein CASGLSDTYDEQYF.

This chain links TRBV4-3 with TRBJ2-1; 9 nucleotides align to TRBD2. CDR1 is LGHNA, CDR2 YSLEER, per germline. The ends lost 2 bases at V and 5 bases at J; junction bases unmatched: 4. The CDR3 is made up of 15 amino acids. CDR3 sequence (DNA): TGCGCCAGCAGCCAAACGGGACTAGCTGACAATGAGCAGTTCTTC. Its protein is CASSQTGLADNEQFF.

CDR3 sequence (DNA): TGTGCCAGCAGTTTCCCAGTGCAGTTCTTC. Encoded protein: CASSFPVQFF. This chain uses TRBV27 with TRBJ2-1; D is unclear. The V gene lost 3 bases and the J gene lost 12 bases, with 6 bases spanning the gap. Germline loops: CDR1 MNHEY, CDR2 SMNVEV (reference sequence). The CDR3 sequence is 10 residues long.